Listed below are T cell receptor beta chains from one sample, sequenced in a study of CD8 T cells in ankylosing spondylitis. TCRdb recomputed calls from the 5' RACE reads with MiXCR, one row per CDR3 protein. The data hold about 240,000 distinct CDR3 sequences, with approximately 24% observed a single time. Sequencing input: blood, either unsorted or a sorted T cell fraction (not recorded which). The receptors stem from a male donor with ankylosing spondylitis or in good health (not recorded which). The CDR3 runs from the conserved cysteine through the conserved F or W. D genes are given only for firm matches. Clone size, where shown, is once, few, many, or a class for clones that have expanded.

j_gene	v_gene	d_gene	abundance	CDR3aa	CDR3nt
TRBJ2-7	TRBV29-1	TRBD1	.	CSVASGQGMGYEQYF	TGCAGCGTTGCTTCGGGACAGGGGATGGGGTACGAGCAGTACTTC
TRBJ1-1	TRBV20-1	TRBD1	.	CRVTGTVNTEAFF	TGCAGGGTCACCGGGACAGTGAACACTGAAGCTTTCTTT
TRBJ1-2	TRBV10-3	.	few	CAIRRGQGNYGYTF	TGTGCCATCCGGCGCGGCCAGGGGAACTATGGCTACACCTTC
TRBJ1-1	TRBV12-3/TRBV12-4	TRBD1	many	CASSPWDRLNTEAFF	TGTGCCAGCAGCCCCTGGGACAGGCTGAACACTGAAGCTTTCTTT
TRBJ2-7	TRBV6-5	.	.	CASSYSAIKGEQYF	TGTGCCAGCAGTTACTCAGCCATAAAGGGGGAGCAGTACTTC
TRBJ1-2	TRBV12-3/TRBV12-4	TRBD1	few	CASRRQGRAVGYTF	TGTGCCAGCAGGAGACAGGGGCGTGCAGTGGGCTACACCTTC
TRBJ2-5	TRBV3-1	.	many	CASSQEAPGPQETQYF	TGTGCCAGCAGCCAAGAGGCCCCGGGACCGCAAGAGACCCAGTACTTC
TRBJ2-5	TRBV5-1	TRBD2	.	CASSLDLRGGGETQYF	TGCGCCAGCAGCTTGGACCTTCGGGGGGGTGGAGAGACCCAGTACTTC
TRBJ2-3	TRBV20-1	TRBD1	few	CSAPETGNQDTQYF	TGCAGTGCGCCCGAGACAGGGAATCAAGATACGCAGTATTTT
TRBJ2-3	TRBV6-1	TRBD2	many	CASSESGLAGSGTDTQYF	TGTGCCAGCAGTGAATCAGGACTAGCGGGAAGCGGCACAGATACGCAGTATTTT
TRBJ1-4	TRBV15	TRBD1	many	CATSTLQGTGGEKLFF	TGTGCCACCAGCACCTTGCAAGGGACAGGAGGTGAAAAACTGTTTTTT
TRBJ2-3	TRBV20-1	TRBD1	few	CSAIVQGAGDTQYF	TGCAGTGCTATAGTTCAGGGGGCAGGTGATACGCAGTATTTT
TRBJ1-2	TRBV20-1	.	many	CSASQGAGYGYTF	TGCAGTGCTAGTCAAGGCGCGGGCTATGGCTACACCTTC
TRBJ2-1	TRBV20-1	TRBD2	.	CSARATSVMNNEQFF	TGCAGTGCTAGGGCAACTAGCGTCATGAACAATGAGCAGTTCTTC
TRBJ2-3	TRBV18	.	.	CASSPPGARSTDTQYF	TGTGCCAGCTCACCACCAGGGGCCCGTAGCACAGATACGCAGTATTTT
TRBJ1-5	TRBV28	.	.	CASSPTAQHF	TGTGCCAGCAGTCCTACCGCCCAGCATTTT
TRBJ2-1	TRBV4-2	.	many	CASSQDRNEQFF	TGTGCCAGCAGCCAAGACAGAAATGAGCAGTTCTTC
TRBJ2-7	TRBV7-2	.	.	CASSLGSGLPTEQYF	TGTGCCAGCAGCTTAGGGAGCGGACTTCCCACCGAGCAGTACTTC
TRBJ2-2	TRBV4-2	.	.	CASSPGILSWELFF	TGTGCCAGCAGCCCTGGGATACTGAGCTGGGAGCTGTTTTTT
TRBJ2-3	TRBV7-6	TRBD2	few	CASSLPGLPLEQYF	TGTGCCAGCAGCCTCCCGGGACTACCGCTGGAGCAGTATTTT